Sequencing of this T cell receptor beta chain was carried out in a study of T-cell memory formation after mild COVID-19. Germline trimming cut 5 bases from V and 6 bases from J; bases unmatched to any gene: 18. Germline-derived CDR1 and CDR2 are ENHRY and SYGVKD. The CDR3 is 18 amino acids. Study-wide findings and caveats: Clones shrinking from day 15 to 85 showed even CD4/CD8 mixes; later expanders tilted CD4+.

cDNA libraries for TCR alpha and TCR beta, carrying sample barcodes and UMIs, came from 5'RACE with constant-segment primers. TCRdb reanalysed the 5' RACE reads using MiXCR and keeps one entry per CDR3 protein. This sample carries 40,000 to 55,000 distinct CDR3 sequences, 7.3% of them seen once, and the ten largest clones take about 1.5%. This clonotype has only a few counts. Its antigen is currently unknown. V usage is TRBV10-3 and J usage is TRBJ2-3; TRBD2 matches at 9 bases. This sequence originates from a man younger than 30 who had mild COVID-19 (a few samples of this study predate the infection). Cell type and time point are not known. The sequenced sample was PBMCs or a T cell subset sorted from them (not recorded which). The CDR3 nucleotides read TGTGCCATCAGTCTCCTAAATGGGGGGACTAGCAGTTCTGATACGCAGTATTTT. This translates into CAISLLNGGTSSSDTQYF.